A selection of T cell receptor beta chains follows, all from one sample in a study of cytomegalovirus exposure and HLA in healthy donors. Measured with immunoSEQ multiplex PCR; TCRdb has only the in-frame clones, and not every one. The sample lists about 130,000 clones, 65% to 80% occurring once. Sequencing was carried out using PBMCs. These receptor sequences come from a man in his forties or fifties in good health and CMV-seropositive. The conserved cysteine and the conserved F or W are not part of the CDR3 here. D genes are given only for firm matches.

length	V	D	J	CDR3
13	TRBV5-1	TRBD2	TRBJ2-7	ASSTSGILTYEQY
11	TRBV10-2	TRBD2	TRBJ2-3	ASHSSGADTQY
15	TRBV11-3	TRBD2	TRBJ2-5	ASSLGGGRAGQETQY
13	TRBV7-3	.	TRBJ2-2	ASSLYRVGTGELF
13	TRBV19	TRBD2	TRBJ2-1	ASSSLWREADEQF
12	TRBV7-6	TRBD2	TRBJ2-7	ASSLMRETYEQY
11	TRBV18	TRBD1	TRBJ1-1	ASSPLDRGLTF
14	TRBV11-2	.	TRBJ2-6	ASSLGQNSGANVLT
15	TRBV7-9	.	TRBJ1-1	ASSLIVSRALNTEAF
14	TRBV9	TRBD1	TRBJ1-3	ASSVGQGASGNTIY
12	TRBV28	.	TRBJ1-2	ASSVVTANYGYT
14	TRBV21-1	.	TRBJ2-7	ASSKVEDRGPYEQY
9	TRBV5-1	.	TRBJ1-1	ASSLGLEAF
16	TRBV7-3	TRBD1	TRBJ1-5	ASSLFGVGQGKNQPQH
13	TRBV27	TRBD2	TRBJ2-3	ASSLFAGGPDTQY
11	TRBV28	.	TRBJ1-6	ASGGQQNSPLH
14	TRBV2	TRBD1	TRBJ2-5	ASSKDRVVFGETQY
13	TRBV6-5	.	TRBJ1-2	ASSYSLTGNYGYT
13	TRBV18	.	TRBJ1-4	ASSPRGATNEKLF
12	TRBV6-4	.	TRBJ1-5	ASTDLNSNQPQH
14	TRBV2	.	TRBJ1-1	ASSDRVSGTNTEAF
12	TRBV6-4	.	TRBJ2-7	ASSDTADTFEQY
9	TRBV28	.	TRBJ2-4	ASLQANIQY
17	TRBV6-1	.	TRBJ1-3	ASSETFLALRGSGNTIY
11	TRBV25-1	TRBD2	TRBJ2-7	ASSAGGENEQY
9	TRBV20-1	.	TRBJ2-7	SAPTLYEQY
14	TRBV30	.	TRBJ2-7	AWSVLPELISYEQY
14	TRBV5-1	.	TRBJ1-1	ASSLDARKSESEAF
10	TRBV7-2	.	TRBJ2-7	ASRGFTYEQY
13	TRBV7-2	.	TRBJ2-2	ASTRQVANTGELF
13	TRBV2	.	TRBJ2-6	ASTVESSGANVLT
17	TRBV7-9	TRBD2	TRBJ2-1	ASSPSQGLAGGSYNEQF
12	TRBV11-2	TRBD2	TRBJ2-7	ASTELAGAYEQY
12	TRBV5-5	TRBD1	TRBJ1-1	ASSSHRGNTEAF
13	TRBV5-6	TRBD1	TRBJ1-1	ASSWEQGMNTEAF
10	TRBV9	.	TRBJ2-1	ASSISQGEQF
13	TRBV6-4	TRBD2	TRBJ2-2	ASRRVAGDTGELF
13	TRBV28	TRBD2	TRBJ2-7	ASRRAGGLSYEQY
13	TRBV13	.	TRBJ2-7	ASSFLGLASGEQY
13	TRBV25-1	TRBD1	TRBJ2-1	ASSGGQGASNEQF
11	TRBV30	.	TRBJ1-6	AWRRGFSSPLH
12	TRBV5-1	.	TRBJ1-2	ASSLDAGGVGYT
9	TRBV6-1	.	TRBJ2-7	ASSDYYEQY
12	TRBV19	.	TRBJ1-5	ASSITGPYQPQH
12	TRBV27	.	TRBJ1-3	ASRPLSSGNTIY
11	TRBV5-1	.	TRBJ1-1	ASSSTGNTEAF